This is a list of T cell receptor beta chains from one sample in a study of blood T cell repertoires in COVID-19. The protocol was immunoSEQ multiplex PCR, while the TCRdb copy is restricted to in-frame clones and leaves out a portion. In the table there are over 150,000 clones, roughly 90% of which are singletons. The sequenced sample consisted of PBMCs or T cells enriched from blood (not recorded which). The receptors stem from a woman between 50 and 59 years old who had recovered from COVID-19. Each CDR3 is given with its conserved first and last residue. D genes are given only for firm matches. Not every row has a clone size; where given, it reads once, few, many or a size class.

TRBJ2-3 | TRBV5-1 | . | . | TGCGCCAGCAGCTTGGAAACAGGGCGCACAGATACGCAGTATTTT | CASSLETGRTDTQYF
TRBJ1-3 | TRBV21-1 | . | . | TGTGCCAGCAGCAAAGGGGGACACTCGAGCTCTGGAAACACCATATATTTT | CASSKGGHSSSGNTIYF
TRBJ1-2 | TRBV29-1 | few | . | TGCAGCGTCGTACGCAGGGATGCTGGCTACACCTTC | CSVVRRDAGYTF
TRBJ2-7 | TRBV5-6 | once | TRBD1 | TGTGCCAGCAGCTTGAGGGGGCTCCGGACAGGTTCCTACGAGCAGTACTTC | CASSLRGLRTGSYEQYF
TRBJ2-7 | TRBV9 | . | . | TGTGCCAGCAGCCCCCAGGGGACCCCCTACGAGCAGTACTTC | CASSPQGTPYEQYF
TRBJ2-2 | TRBV19 | . | TRBD2 | TGTGCCAGTAGTAGAGCCCTAGCGGGAGGGTTCGGGGAGCTGTTTTTT | CASSRALAGGFGELFF
TRBJ1-5 | TRBV6-6 | few | . | TGTGCCAGCAGTCCCCCCGGGGAACAGCCCCAGCATTTT | CASSPPGEQPQHF
TRBJ2-1 | TRBV7-9 | . | TRBD1 | TGTGCCAGCAGCCGAGCAAACAGGGGCAATGAGCAGTTCTTC | CASSRANRGNEQFF
TRBJ1-4 | TRBV7-9 | . | . | TGTGCCAGCAGCTTCGGCGGCGGGCGGGAAAAACTGTTTTTT | CASSFGGGREKLFF
TRBJ1-5 | TRBV30 | few | . | TGTGCCTTGACAGCTAAAGCTAGCAATCAGCCCCAGCATTTT | CALTAKASNQPQHF
TRBJ2-3 | TRBV7-8 | . | . | TGTGCCAGCAGCTTACTAGACCCTACTAGCACAGATACGCAGTATTTT | CASSLLDPTSTDTQYF
TRBJ1-5 | TRBV2 | . | TRBD1 | TGTGCCAGCAGTTTCGACAGGGCTGACAATCAGCCCCAGCATTTT | CASSFDRADNQPQHF
TRBJ1-5 | TRBV28 | . | . | TGTGCCAGCAGTTTAAGTCAAGCGGGGGGCAGCGAGCCCCAGCATTTT | CASSLSQAGGSEPQHF
TRBJ2-1 | TRBV5-1 | . | . | TGCGCCAGCAGCTTGGGGACTATCTACAATGAGCAGTTCTTC | CASSLGTIYNEQFF
TRBJ2-3 | TRBV2 | . | TRBD2 | TGTGCCAGCGAAGCGGGAGCGGCAGATACGCAGTATTTT | CASEAGAADTQYF
TRBJ1-2 | TRBV18 | . | TRBD1 | TGTGCCAGCTCACCGAGGACAGGGGTTGACTATGGCTACACCTTC | CASSPRTGVDYGYTF
TRBJ1-5 | TRBV21-1 | . | . | TGTGCCAGCAGCAATCCCCGACAGCAGAATCAGCCCCAGCATTTT | CASSNPRQQNQPQHF
TRBJ2-1 | TRBV9 | . | TRBD2 | TGTGCCAGCAGCGTTGGTCCGGGACTAGAAAATGAGCAGTTCTTC | CASSVGPGLENEQFF
TRBJ1-2 | TRBV5-1 | . | . | TGCGCCAGCACAACCCTCGGGGAAGTCAGAGGCTACACCTTC | CASTTLGEVRGYTF
TRBJ2-7 | TRBV5-1 | . | TRBD2 | TGCGCCAGCAGCTTAACAAGCGGGACTTCTGCTGTCGGGCAGTACTTC | CASSLTSGTSAVGQYF
TRBJ2-5 | TRBV11-2 | once | . | TGTGCCAGCAGCTCGCTCCGGGAGATTGAGACCCAGTACTTC | CASSSLREIETQYF
TRBJ2-6 | TRBV30 | . | . | TGTGCCTGGAGTTTAGCGAACGGGGCCAACGTCCTGACTTTC | CAWSLANGANVLTF
TRBJ1-1 | TRBV4-3 | . | . | TGCGCCAGCAGCCACCTGCAAGCGAACACTGAAGCTTTCTTT | CASSHLQANTEAFF
TRBJ1-5 | TRBV30 | . | . | TGTGCCTGGAGCCTATTAACAGGGCAGGGTCAGCCCCAGCATTTT | CAWSLLTGQGQPQHF
TRBJ1-6 | TRBV6-5 | . | . | TGTGCCAGCGGGGGGGACAATAATTCACCCCTCCACTTT | CASGGDNNSPLHF
TRBJ2-5 | TRBV5-1 | . | . | TGCGCCAGCAGCCTCATAACTACAGGGTCAGAGACCCAGTACTTC | CASSLITTGSETQYF
TRBJ1-1 | TRBV7-2 | . | . | TGTGCCAGCAGCTATCCGGGAGGGGAGAACACTGAAGCTTTCTTT | CASSYPGGENTEAFF
TRBJ2-3 | TRBV6-5 | . | . | TGTGCCAGCAGCGAGGCGGGGTCAACGCAGTATTTT | CASSEAGSTQYF
TRBJ1-2 | TRBV11-2 | once | . | TGTGCCAGCAGCCACCCCCAGGGGCGGGAGGGCTACACCTTC | CASSHPQGREGYTF
TRBJ2-5 | TRBV28 | . | TRBD2 | TGTGCCAGCAGGGGACCTAGCGGGAGCGTAGAGACCCAGTACTTC | CASRGPSGSVETQYF
TRBJ1-1 | TRBV19 | . | TRBD1 | TGTGCCAGTAGCCCCCAGGGGGAGGTCACTGAAGCTTTCTTT | CASSPQGEVTEAFF
TRBJ1-2 | TRBV4-2 | . | . | TGTGCCAGCAGCCAAGATAGGGGTGTTGGGGGCTACACCTTC | CASSQDRGVGGYTF
TRBJ1-1 | TRBV9 | few | TRBD1 | TGTGCCAGCAGTCAAGGGGGGACAGAGCGGGAAGCTTTCTTT | CASSQGGTEREAFF
TRBJ2-1 | TRBV5-8 | . | . | TGTGCCAGCAGCTTGGCTCGAGCGCGGGCCACTGAGCAGTTCTTC | CASSLARARATEQFF
TRBJ1-4 | TRBV28 | . | . | TGTGCCAGCAGTCCATCCGGACAGCCGAATGAAAAACTGTTTTTT | CASSPSGQPNEKLFF
TRBJ1-5 | TRBV6-5 | . | . | TGTGCCAGCAGTTTGGGAGGCTCCCACCAGCCCCAGCATTTT | CASSLGGSHQPQHF
TRBJ2-1 | TRBV7-9 | . | TRBD2 | TGTGCCAGCAGCTTAGGCGGTAGCGGGAAGAGAGGTGAGCAGTTCTTC | CASSLGGSGKRGEQFF
TRBJ1-1 | TRBV25-1 | . | . | TGTGCCAGTCAGGGGAGAGGTGAAGCTTTCTTT | CASQGRGEAFF
TRBJ1-1 | TRBV18 | . | . | TGTGCCAGCTCACGATCGCGGGACACTGAAGCTTTCTTT | CASSRSRDTEAFF
TRBJ1-1 | TRBV7-2 | . | . | TGTGCCAGCAGGCGGCGGATGAACACTGAAGCTTTCTTT | CASRRRMNTEAFF
TRBJ2-2 | TRBV30 | . | . | TGTGCCTGGAGTACCCGACAGGCCTCGGGGGGGGAGCTGTTTTTT | CAWSTRQASGGELFF
TRBJ2-7 | TRBV5-6 | . | TRBD1 | TGTGCCAGCAGGGCGACCGGGACAGGGGGCCACGAGCAGTACTTC | CASRATGTGGHEQYF
TRBJ2-4 | TRBV5-1 | . | . | TGCGCCAGCAGCCCTTTGACTACGGGAAACATTCAGTACTTC | CASSPLTTGNIQYF
TRBJ1-4 | TRBV19 | . | . | TGTGCCAGTAGCAGGGTTGGCGAAAAACTGTTTTTT | CASSRVGEKLFF
TRBJ2-1 | TRBV7-2 | once | TRBD1 | TGTGCCAGCAGCTTTTCTCGGGACAGGGGGAACAATGAGCAGTTCTTC | CASSFSRDRGNNEQFF
TRBJ1-3 | TRBV28 | . | . | TGTGCCAGCAGTTTCCCCCCCCGTCCTGGAAACACCATATATTTT | CASSFPPRPGNTIYF
TRBJ2-7 | TRBV7-2 | . | . | TGTGCCAGCAGCTTAGTCGGGGTGGTTTATAGCGGAAGCTCCTACGAGCAGTACTTC | CASSLVGVVYSGSSYEQYF
TRBJ2-3 | TRBV7-6 | . | . | TGTGCCAGCAGCTTAGCGCGTGATACGCAGTATTTT | CASSLARDTQYF
TRBJ1-2 | TRBV19 | . | . | TGTGCCAGTAGATGGCGGACAGCCTATGGCTACACCTTC | CASRWRTAYGYTF
TRBJ2-3 | TRBV24-1 | once | TRBD1 | TGTGCCACCAGTAGAGGGGGCGCGTCAGATACGCAGTATTTT | CATSRGGASDTQYF
TRBJ1-6 | TRBV27 | . | . | TGTGCCAGCGCGTTTGGTCGGGGGTCACCCCTCCACTTT | CASAFGRGSPLHF
TRBJ2-3 | TRBV5-4 | . | TRBD2 | TGTGCCAGCAGCTTCCCGGGACTAGCGGAGGAGGATACGCAGTATTTT | CASSFPGLAEEDTQYF
TRBJ1-5 | TRBV5-4 | few | TRBD1 | TGTGCCAGCAGCTTGGACCCGACAGGGAATCAGCCCCAGCATTTT | CASSLDPTGNQPQHF
TRBJ1-1 | TRBV3-1/TRBV3-2 | . | TRBD1 | TGTGCCAGCAGCCAAGGGACAGGGGGGTTGAACACTGAAGCTTTCTTT | CASSQGTGGLNTEAFF
TRBJ2-2 | TRBV19 | . | TRBD2 | TGTGCCAGTAGTTCCGGACTAGCGGGAGGGACCGGGGAGCTGTTTTTT | CASSSGLAGGTGELFF